This T cell receptor (beta chain) stems from a study of beta chain features in type 1 diabetes. Isolated RNA was reverse transcribed in full, so expressed TCRB transcripts were sequenced. The method was immunoSEQ multiplex PCR; TCRdb's version includes in-frame clones alone and lacks a portion of them. The repertoire includes more than 60,000 clones, approximately 59% of them detected once, and over 2% sits in the top ten. CDR1 SGDLS and CDR2 YYNGEE come from the germline V gene. The CDR3 spans 15 residues. V lost 7 bases, J lost 4 bases, and 7 bases stayed unmatched. The sequence was collected from a woman younger than 30 in good health. Sequencing input: Tregs from blood. The chain uses TRBV9 and TRBJ2-7; 14 nucleotides agree with TRBD2. The CDR3 DNA sequence: TGTGCCAGCGCCTCCGGACTAGCGGGAGGATACGAGCAGTACTTC. Protein: CASASGLAGGYEQYF. The entire variable domain, with the rest obtained from reference TRBV9 and TRBJ2-7, is as follows: DSGVTQTPKHLITATGQRVTLRCSPRSGDLSVYWYQQSLDQGLQFLIQYYNGEERAKGNILERFSAQQFPDLHSELNLSSLELGDSALYFCASASGLAGGYEQYFGPGTRLTVT.